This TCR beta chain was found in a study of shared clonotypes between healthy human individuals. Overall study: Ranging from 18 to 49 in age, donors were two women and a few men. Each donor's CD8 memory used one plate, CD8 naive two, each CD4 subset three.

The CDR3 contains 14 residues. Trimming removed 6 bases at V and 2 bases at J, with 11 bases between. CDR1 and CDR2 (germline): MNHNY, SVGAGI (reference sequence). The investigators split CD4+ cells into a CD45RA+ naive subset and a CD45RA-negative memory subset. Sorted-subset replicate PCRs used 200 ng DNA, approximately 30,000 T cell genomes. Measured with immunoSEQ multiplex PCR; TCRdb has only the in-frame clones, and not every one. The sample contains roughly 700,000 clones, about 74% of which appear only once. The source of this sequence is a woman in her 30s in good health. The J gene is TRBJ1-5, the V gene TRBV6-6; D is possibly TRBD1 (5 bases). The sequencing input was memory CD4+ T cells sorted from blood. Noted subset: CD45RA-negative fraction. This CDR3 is CASSLRDGNQPQHF. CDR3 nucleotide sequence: TGTGCCAGCAGCCTCCGGGACGGCAATCAGCCCCAGCATTTT.